What follows is one T cell receptor (beta chain) and its context. The germline V and J ends were trimmed by 3 bases and 4 bases, with 12 bases remaining between them. Germline assignment: CDR1 MNHEY and CDR2 SVGAGI. The CDR3 contains 14 residues. This entry is derived from a study of blood T cell repertoires in COVID-19. Study in general: The United States, Italy and Spain provided the acute and convalescent COVID-19 samples. Sources were T cells, B-cell-depleted T cells, or PBMCs; the material itself was cDNA or gDNA.

Some clones are missing from TCRdb's copy, which holds only in-frame ones; the method was immunoSEQ multiplex PCR. The data show nearly 11,000 clones, around nine tenths seen once. This rearrangement joins TRBV6-5 to TRBJ1-1, with D perhaps TRBD1 (6 bases). Sequencing used peripheral blood. The clonotype was recovered from a human donor in a cohort sampled during active COVID-19. The CDR3 region is CASSYSAGVTEAFF. DNA of the CDR3: TGTGCCAGCAGTTATTCGGCAGGGGTCACTGAAGCTTTCTTT.